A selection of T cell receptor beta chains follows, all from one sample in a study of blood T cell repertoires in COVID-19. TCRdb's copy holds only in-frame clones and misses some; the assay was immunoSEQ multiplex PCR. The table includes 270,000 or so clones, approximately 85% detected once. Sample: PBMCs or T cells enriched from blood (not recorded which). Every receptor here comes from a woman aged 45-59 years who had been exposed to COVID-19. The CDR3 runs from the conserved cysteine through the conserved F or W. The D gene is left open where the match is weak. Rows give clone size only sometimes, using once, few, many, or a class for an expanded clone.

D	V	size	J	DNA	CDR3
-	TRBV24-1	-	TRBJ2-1	TGTGCCACCAGTGATCCACACAACAATGAGCAGTTCTTC	CATSDPHNNEQFF
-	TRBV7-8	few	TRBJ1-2	TGTGCCAGCAGCTTAGGTACAGATGGCTACACCTTC	CASSLGTDGYTF
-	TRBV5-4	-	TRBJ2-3	TGTGCCAGCAGCTTGGTCTTCACAGATACGCAGTATTTT	CASSLVFTDTQYF
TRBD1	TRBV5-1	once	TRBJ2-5	TGCGCCAGCAGCTTGGTTGGGACAGGGGAAGAGACCCAGTACTTC	CASSLVGTGEETQYF
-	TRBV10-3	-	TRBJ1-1	TGTGCCATCAGGCACAGCGGGGAGAACACTGAAGCTTTCTTT	CAIRHSGENTEAFF
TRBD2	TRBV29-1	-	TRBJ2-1	TGCAGCGTCGAGGGGGGCGGGGGGCCCTACAATGAGCAGTTCTTC	CSVEGGGGPYNEQFF
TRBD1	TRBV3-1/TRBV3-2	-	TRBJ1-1	TGTGCCAGCAGCCTCAGGACAGGGCGGGCCACTGAAGCTTTCTTT	CASSLRTGRATEAFF
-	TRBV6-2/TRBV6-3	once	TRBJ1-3	TGTGCCAGCAGTGACCAGGCGTCCTCTGGAAACACCATATATTTT	CASSDQASSGNTIYF
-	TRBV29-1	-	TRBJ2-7	TGCAGCGTTGAGGGCAGCTCCTACGAGCAGTACTTC	CSVEGSSYEQYF
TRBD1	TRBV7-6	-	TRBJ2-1	TGTGCCAGCAGCCCACGACAGGGGCTCCGAGAGCAGTTCTTC	CASSPRQGLREQFF
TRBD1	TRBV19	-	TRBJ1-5	TGTGCCAGTAGTATGAGGCGACAGGGGCTCAATCAGCCCCAGCATTTT	CASSMRRQGLNQPQHF
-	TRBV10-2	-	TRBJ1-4	TGCGCCAGCAGCTCCCTCAGTCCTAATGAAAAACTGTTTTTT	CASSSLSPNEKLFF
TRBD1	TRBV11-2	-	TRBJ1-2	TGTGCCAGCAGCCCGCAGGGGGGTCGGGGAGAGGGCTACACCTTC	CASSPQGGRGEGYTF
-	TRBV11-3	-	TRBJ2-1	TGTGCCAGCAGCCGCACCCCAGGCGGGGAAGAGCAGTTCTTC	CASSRTPGGEEQFF
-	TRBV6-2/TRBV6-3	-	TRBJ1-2	TGTGCCAGCAGTTTTCCCATTGGGGGGAACTACACCTTC	CASSFPIGGNYTF
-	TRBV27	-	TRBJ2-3	TGTGCCAGCAGTCCTGACTTGAATACGCAGTATTTT	CASSPDLNTQYF
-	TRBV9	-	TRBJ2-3	TGTGCCAGCAGCGTAGTCGCGGGGTCAGGCACAGATACGCAGTATTTT	CASSVVAGSGTDTQYF
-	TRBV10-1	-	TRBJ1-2	TGCGCCAGCAGTGATTCCAGGCATGGCTACACCTTC	CASSDSRHGYTF
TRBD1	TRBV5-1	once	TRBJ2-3	TGCGCCAGCAGCTTGGGCCAGGGGGCCACAGATACGCAGTATTTT	CASSLGQGATDTQYF
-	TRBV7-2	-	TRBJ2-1	TGTGCCAGCAGCTTAGCGGGGACAACCTACAATGAGCAGTTCTTC	CASSLAGTTYNEQFF
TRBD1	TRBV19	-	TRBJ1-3	TGTGCCAGCTTCAGGGGGTCTGGAAACACCATATATTTT	CASFRGSGNTIYF
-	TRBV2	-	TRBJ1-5	TGTGCCAGCAGTGTGCAGGATGGCCAGCCCCAGCATTTT	CASSVQDGQPQHF
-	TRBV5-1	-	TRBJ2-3	TGCGCCAGCAGTTACTCCAGGGGGGGCACAGATACGCAGTATTTT	CASSYSRGGTDTQYF
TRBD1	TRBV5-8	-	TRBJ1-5	TGTGCCAGCAGCTCTGGATGGGGACAGATTAGCAATCAGCCCCAGCATTTT	CASSSGWGQISNQPQHF
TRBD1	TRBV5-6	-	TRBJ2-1	TGTGCCAGCAGCCCGGGGACAGCTCCCTACAATGAGCAGTTCTTC	CASSPGTAPYNEQFF
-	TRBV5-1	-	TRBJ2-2	TGCGCCAGCAGCCTGGGGGGTAGCGGCAACACCGGGGAGCTGTTTTTT	CASSLGGSGNTGELFF
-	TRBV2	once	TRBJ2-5	TGTGCCAGCACCCTAAAGGAGACCCAGTACTTC	CASTLKETQYF
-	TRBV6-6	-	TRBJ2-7	TGTGCCAGCAGTTACGGGCAGTCCTACGAGCAGTACTTC	CASSYGQSYEQYF
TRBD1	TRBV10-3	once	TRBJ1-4	TGTGCCATCAGTGGGGACAGGGGTAATGAAAAACTGTTTTTT	CAISGDRGNEKLFF